The following is a TCR beta chain sequence with its context. This entry comes from a study of blood T cell repertoires in COVID-19. Overall study: The United States, Italy and Spain provided the acute and convalescent COVID-19 samples.

Per germline, CDR1 SGHRS and CDR2 YFSETQ. The CDR3 spans 18 residues. The V end was cut by 5 bases, the J end by 0 bases, with 18 bases between. The protocol was immunoSEQ multiplex PCR, while the TCRdb copy is restricted to in-frame clones and leaves out a portion. The profile covers 250,000 to 350,000 clones, with approximately 89% appearing a single time and approximately 12% taken by the ten largest. This receptor was identified in an older woman with acute or convalescent COVID-19. The sample consisted of peripheral blood. The chain couples TRBV5-1 to TRBJ2-6; D may be TRBD2 (6 bases). CDR3 nucleotides: TGCGCCAGCAGACCATTGGAGGGATGGGACTCTGGGGCCAACGTCCTGACTTTC. Its protein is CASRPLEGWDSGANVLTF.